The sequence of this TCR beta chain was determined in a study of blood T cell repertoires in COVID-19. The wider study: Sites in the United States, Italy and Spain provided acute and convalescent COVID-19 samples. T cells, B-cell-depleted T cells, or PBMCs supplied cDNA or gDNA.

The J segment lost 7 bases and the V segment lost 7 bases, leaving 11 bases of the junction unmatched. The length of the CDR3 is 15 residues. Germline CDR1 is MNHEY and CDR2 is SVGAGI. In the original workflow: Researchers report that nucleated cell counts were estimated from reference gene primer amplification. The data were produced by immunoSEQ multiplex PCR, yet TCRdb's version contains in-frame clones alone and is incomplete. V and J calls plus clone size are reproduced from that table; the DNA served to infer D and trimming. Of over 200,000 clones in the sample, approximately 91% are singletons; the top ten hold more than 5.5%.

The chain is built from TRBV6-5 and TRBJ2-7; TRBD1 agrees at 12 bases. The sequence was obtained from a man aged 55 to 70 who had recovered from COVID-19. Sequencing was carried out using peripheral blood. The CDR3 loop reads CASTLTGQGAEEQYF. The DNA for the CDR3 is TGTGCCAGCACTCTTACGGGACAGGGGGCGGAAGAGCAGTACTTC.